A single sample gave rise to the 7 T cell receptor beta chains below, sequenced in a study of blood T cell repertoires in COVID-19. Generated by immunoSEQ multiplex PCR, the TCRdb table keeps only in-frame clones and is missing some. The sample lists 90,000 to 120,000 clones, 90% to 95% seen once, with about 1% in the top ten. Sequencing input: peripheral blood. All receptors come from a man aged 55 to 70 with acute or convalescent COVID-19.

The rearrangement uses TRBV5-5 and TRBJ2-1; weak D call: TRBD1 (5 bases). CDR1 and CDR2 (germline): SGHKS, YYEKEE (reference sequence). The CDR3 is 17 residues long. The ends were cut back, 0 bases at V and 1 base at J, with 14 bases in the middle. The CDR3 DNA is TGTGCCAGCAGCTTGGTGAAGGGGTTTAGGTCCTACAATGAGCAGTTCTTC. This codes for CASSLVKGFRSYNEQFF.

This rearrangement joins TRBV2 to TRBJ2-6, with D hard to call. In germline, CDR1 is SNHLY, CDR2 FYNNEI. The germline V and J ends were trimmed by 6 bases and 0 bases, with 9 bases remaining between them. The CDR3 length is 15 residues. DNA of the CDR3: TGTGCCAGCAGACTCTTGAGCTCTGGGGCCAACGTCCTGACTTTC. This codes for CASRLLSSGANVLTF. Full variable domain (missing parts from reference TRBV2 and TRBJ2-6): EPEVTQTPSHQVTQMGQEVILRCVPISNHLYFYWYRQILGQKVEFLVSFYNNEISEKSEIFDDQFSVERPDGSNFTLKIRSTKLEDSAMYFCASRLLSSGANVLTFGAGSRLTVL.

The rearrangement uses TRBV6-1 and TRBJ2-3; 12 bases line up with TRBD2. Germline loops: CDR1 MNHNS, CDR2 SASEGT. The ends lost 2 bases at V and 5 bases at J; junction bases unmatched: 8. CDR3 size: 17 residues. CDR3 amino acids: CASSEILTSGRLDTQYF. The CDR3, as DNA: TGTGCCAGCAGTGAAATTTTGACTAGCGGGAGATTAGATACGCAGTATTTT.

This chain links TRBV11-2 with TRBJ1-2; D is uncertain. V lost 0 bases and J 0 bases, leaving 5 bases between the germline ends. CDR3 length equals 14 residues. Germline CDR1 SGHAT, CDR2 FQNNGV. CDR3 in amino acids: CASSLDTANYGYTF. The CDR3 region has the DNA TGTGCCAGCAGCTTAGATACAGCTAACTATGGCTACACCTTC.

J is TRBJ1-3 and V is TRBV25-1, with D possibly TRBD1 on 5 matching bases. Trimming removed 3 bases at V and 8 bases at J, with 14 bases between. Looked up from germline, CDR1 is MGHDK and CDR2 is SYGVNS. This CDR3 contains 14 residues. The CDR3, as DNA: TGTGCCAGCAGTGATCCAGGGTTGGCGGACACCATATATTTT. Protein sequence: CASSDPGLADTIYF. The full variable domain, in which reference TRBV25-1 and TRBJ1-3 provide the parts outside the CDR3, is EADIYQTPRYLVIGTGKKITLECSQTMGHDKMYWYQQDPGMELHLIHYSYGVNSTEKGDLSSESTVSRIRTEHFPLTLESARPSHTSQYLCASSDPGLADTIYFGEGSWLTVV.

The rearrangement joins TRBV19 to TRBJ1-6; D is possibly TRBD1 (5 bases). The V end was cut by 7 bases, the J end by 7 bases, with 17 bases between. The CDR3 consists of 15 residues. Germline V lookup: CDR1 LNHDA, CDR2 SQIVND (reference sequence). The CDR3, as DNA: TGTGCCAGTAAAGGGATAAGGGGCGGCAATTCACCCCTCCACTTT. The encoded protein is CASKGIRGGNSPLHF.

J is TRBJ2-3 and V is TRBV24-1, with 7 bases fitting TRBD2. V lost 0 bases to trimming and J lost 5 bases; unmatched junction nucleotides: 4. There are 15 residues in the CDR3. Germline CDR1 reads KGHDR; CDR2 reads SFDVKD. In nucleotides, the CDR3 is TGTGCCACCAGTGATTTGCTTGCGGGAGAAGATACGCAGTATTTT. This codes for CATSDLLAGEDTQYF.